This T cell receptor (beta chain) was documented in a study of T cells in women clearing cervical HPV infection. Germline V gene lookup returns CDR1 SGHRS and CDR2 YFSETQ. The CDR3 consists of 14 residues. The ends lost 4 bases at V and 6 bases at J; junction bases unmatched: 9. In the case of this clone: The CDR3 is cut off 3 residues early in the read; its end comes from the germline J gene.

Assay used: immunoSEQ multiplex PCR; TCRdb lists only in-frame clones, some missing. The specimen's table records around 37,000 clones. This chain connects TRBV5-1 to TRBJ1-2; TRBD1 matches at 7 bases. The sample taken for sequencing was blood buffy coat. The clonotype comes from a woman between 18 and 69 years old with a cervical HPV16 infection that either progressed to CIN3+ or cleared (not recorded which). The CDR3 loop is CASSTTGELHGYTF. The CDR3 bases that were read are TGCGCCAGCAGCACTACAGGGGAACTTCATGGC.